This TCR beta chain originates from a study of cytomegalovirus exposure and HLA in healthy donors. Notes on the study in general: 16,951 TCR beta sequences were associated with HLA alleles at 0.05 false discovery rate in a later analysis. The authors considered a cluster of highly shared sequence variants likely to be a sequencing artifact.

This clone has only a few counts. No antigen is known for it. The PCR employed 60 Vbeta primers together with 13 Jbeta primers. Authors' data handling: An analysis performed later counted roughly 80 million unique TCR beta chains (around 9.9 million of them shared). Repertoires were generated with immunoSEQ multiplex PCR, while TCRdb's copy carries only in-frame clones and drops some. V, J and clone size are taken as reported in that table, and D and trimming were inferred from the DNA itself. The sample records about 140,000 clones, more than 75% being singletons. Germline CDR1 is SGHRS and CDR2 is YFSETQ. The CDR3 length is 16 residues. With 0 bases removed from V and 8 bases from J, the gap between germline ends came to 20 bases.

The sequencing input was PBMCs. This TCR derives from a man between 18 and 35 years old in good health and CMV-seropositive. The rearrangement joins TRBV5-1 to TRBJ1-1, with D possibly matching TRBD1 (5 bases). For the CDR3, the DNA is TGCGCCAGCAGCTTGGAGGCCACAGGTAGGGGTAGCGAAGCTTTCTTT. Translated: CASSLEATGRGSEAFF. The full variable domain, with the rest looked up from reference TRBV5-1 and TRBJ1-1, is KAGVTQTPRYLIKTRGQQVTLSCSPISGHRSVSWYQQTPGQGLQFLFEYFSETQRNKGNFPGRFSGRQFSNSRSEMNVSTLELGDSALYLCASSLEATGRGSEAFFGQGTRLTVV.